The 15 T cell receptor beta chains listed next were all sequenced from one sample in a study of tumor-infiltrating lymphocytes in primary liver carcinoma. Unsorted bulk tissue (about 19-33 mg) underwent RNA and DNA co-extraction. A constant-region primer served to make TCR beta cDNA from roughly 500 ng total RNA. Modified slightly, ARM-PCR produced TCR beta libraries over three nested multiplex PCR rounds. Rounds one and two of PCR, each of roughly 10 cycles, were primed with TRBV1-TRBV30 forward primers and a C-beta reverse primer. TCRdb recomputed calls from the multiplex PCR reads with MiXCR, one row per CDR3 protein. The table records around 37,000 distinct CDR3 sequences, roughly 75% of them present only once. Sequencing was performed on tumor-adjacent normal liver tissue. These receptors came from a man aged 40-49 years with primary liver carcinoma and hepatitis B virus infection.

Of note for this clonotype: A read error is likely, as this CDR3 ends without the conserved phenylalanine or tryptophan. This sequence joins TRBV6-6 and TRBJ2-1; no clear D gene. This CDR3 is 16 amino acids long. Germline assignment: CDR1 MNHNY and CDR2 SVGAGI (reference sequence). V was shortened by 5 bases and J by 5 bases, with 19 bases between the two germline ends. The CDR3 here is CASSDFIGIWDNEQFY. In nucleotides, the CDR3 is TGTGCCAGCAGTGACTTTATTGGGATTTGGGACAATGAGCAGTTCTAC.

Concerning this clonotype itself: One end of the junction does not line up with germline, which may come from a read error. This rearrangement joins TRBV4-1 to TRBJ2-3; 9 nucleotides agree with TRBD2. In germline, CDR1 is MGHRA, CDR2 YSYEKL. The CDR3 covers 15 residues. The CDR3 loop reads CASSRASGITGTQYF. In DNA form, the CDR3 reads TGCGCCAGTAGCCGGGCTAGCGGGATCACAGGTACGCAGTATTTT.

As concerns this clonotype: The junction does not match germline at one end; this may be a read error. V usage is TRBV7-9 and J usage is TRBJ1-2; tentatively, D is TRBD1 (5 bases). This CDR3 is built from 14 residues. Germline V gene data show CDR1 as SEHNR and CDR2 as FQNEAQ (reference sequence). CDR3 DNA sequence: TGTGGCAGCGGATGGGATGGGGGGTTTCATGGCTACACCTTC. It encodes CGSGWDGGFHGYTF.

The table lists this clonotype with a count of one. The junction shows a germline mismatch at one end, possibly a read error. This chain uses TRBV20-1 with TRBJ2-1; D ambiguous. Germline V CDR1 and CDR2: DFQATT, SNEGSKA (reference sequence). The CDR3 covers 12 residues. The CDR3 nucleotides read TGCAGGGCTAGAGATCCCTACAATGAGCAGTTCTTC. Translation: CRARDPYNEQFF.

For this clonotype: No conserved phenylalanine or tryptophan ends this CDR3, so it is likely a read error. This chain uses TRBV2 with TRBJ2-5; tentatively, D is TRBD1 (6 bases). CDR1 and CDR2 (germline): SNHLY, FYNNEI. The CDR3 runs to 14 residues. CDR3 amino acids: CVSVQGHRQETQYY. In DNA form, the CDR3 reads TGTGTCAGTGTCCAGGGACACCGACAAGAGACCCAGTACTAC.

This rearrangement joins TRBV5-1 to TRBJ2-7; D is possibly TRBD1 (5 bases). V gave up 2 bases and J gave up 6 bases, with 12 bases separating them. The germline gives CDR1 SGHRS, CDR2 YFSETQ. There are 13 residues in the CDR3. CDR3 sequence (DNA): TGCGCCAGCAGCTTCGGCAGGGTCGGCGAGCAGTACTTC. It encodes CASSFGRVGEQYF.

To note about this clonotype: One junction end disagrees with the germline gene, perhaps due to a read error. This sequence joins TRBV4-1 and TRBJ2-1; 9 nucleotides agree with TRBD2. The CDR3 is 16 residues long. Germline CDR1 reads MGHRA; CDR2 reads YSYEKL. This CDR3 reads CASNQESASGVNEQFF. The CDR3 nucleotides are TGCGCTAGCAACCAAGAATCGGCTAGCGGGGTAAATGAGCAGTTCTTC.

On this clonotype itself: One end of the junction does not line up with germline, which may come from a read error. J is TRBJ2-7 and V is TRBV5-1, with TRBD1 matching over 7 bases. This CDR3 has 15 residues. Germline V gene data show CDR1 as SGHRS and CDR2 as YFSETQ. The CDR3, as DNA: TGCGCCAACAGCTCGGCCGGGACAGCAACCTACGAGCAGTACTTC. This encodes CANSSAGTATYEQYF.

This clonotype was detected ten times or more. The chain couples TRBV24-1 to TRBJ2-1; 7 bases agree with TRBD2. V shed 7 bases and J 3 bases; nucleotides not matched to a gene: 5. Per the germline V gene, CDR1 is KGHDR and CDR2 is SFDVKD. The CDR3 length is 14 residues. The CDR3 sequence: CATRGGMSYNEQFF. The CDR3 coding sequence is TGTGCCACCAGGGGGGGGATGAGCTACAATGAGCAGTTCTTC.

Concerning this clonotype itself: One junction end disagrees with the germline gene, perhaps due to a read error. The CDR3 reads CARSPGQGYGNAIYF. DNA for the CDR3: TGTGCCAGAAGCCCTGGACAGGGCTATGGAAACGCCATATATTTT. This chain joins TRBV7-8 and TRBJ1-3; 8 bases map to TRBD1. Germline V gene lookup returns CDR1 SGHVS and CDR2 FQNEAQ. CDR3 length: 15 residues.

This clonotype was picked up many times. This rearrangement joins TRBV20-1 to TRBJ2-3; 10 bases fit TRBD2. V trimming: 6 bases; J trimming: 3 bases; junction bases outside the gene matches: 6. The CDR3 is 14 amino acids. Germline CDR1 DFQATT, CDR2 SNEGSKA (reference sequence). CDR3 loop: CSAVKREGTDTQYF. CDR3 nucleotides: TGCAGTGCCGTAAAGCGGGAGGGTACAGATACGCAGTATTTT.

As to this clonotype: Likely a read error: the CDR3 ends without its conserved phenylalanine or tryptophan. J is TRBJ2-7 and V is TRBV5-1; weak D call: TRBD1 (5 bases). Trimming stripped 0 bases from V and 6 bases from J, with 13 bases between. The CDR3 runs 14 residues. Per germline, CDR1 SGHRS and CDR2 YFSETQ. CDR3 region: CASSLAGCESEQYY. The CDR3 DNA follows: TGCGCCAGCAGCTTGGCAGGGTGTGAATCCGAGCAGTACTAC.

The table lists this clonotype with many counts. CDR3 DNA sequence: TGTGCCAGCAGCGGAACCACAGGGGGGAGGATGGAGACCCAGTACTTC. It encodes CASSGTTGGRMETQYF. The chain carries TRBV5-4 and TRBJ2-5; 8 bases fit TRBD1. The CDR3 is 16 amino acids. With 4 bases clipped from V and 5 bases from J, the junction kept 13 bases outside the gene matches. Germline V gives CDR1 SGHNT, CDR2 YYREEE (reference sequence).

Comment on this clonotype: Mismatch with germline at one junction end may stem from a read error. This sequence joins TRBV28 and TRBJ1-5; TRBD1 agrees at 9 bases. The germline V gene has CDR1 MDHEN and CDR2 SYDVKM. CDR3 length equals 14 residues. CDR3 residues: CISSLTGGTQPKHF. In nucleotides, the CDR3 is TGTATCAGCAGTTTGACAGGGGGAACGCAGCCCAAGCATTTT.

Concerning this clonotype: A read error may produce the germline difference seen at one junction end. The V and J genes are TRBV5-1 and TRBJ2-3; D is possibly TRBD1 (6 bases). The CDR3 contains 16 residues. Germline V CDR1 and CDR2: SGHRS, YFSETQ. The CDR3 coding sequence is TGCGCCAGCAGCTTGAACGGCAGGGGAAGCATAGATAGGCAGTATTTT. Protein product: CASSLNGRGSIDRQYF. Using reference TRBV5-1 and TRBJ2-3 for the parts outside the CDR3, the full variable domain is KAGVTQTPRYLIKTRGQQVTLSCSPISGHRSVSWYQQTPGQGLQFLFEYFSETQRNKGNFPGRFSGRQFSNSRSEMNVSTLELGDSALYLCASSLNGRGSIDRQYFGPGTRLTVL.